The 20 T cell receptor beta chains listed next were all sequenced from one sample in a study of blood T cell repertoires in COVID-19. Sequenced by immunoSEQ multiplex PCR; TCRdb stores in-frame clones only, minus some. This sample yields fewer than 400,000 clones, of which 65% to 85% are seen a single time; just under 3% belongs to the top ten. The sequencing sample was made of peripheral blood. Source of these receptors: a man aged 30-40 years with active or convalescent COVID-19.

This clone was picked up one time. V and J are TRBV7-3 and TRBJ2-1; the match to TRBD1 covers 7 bases. CDR3 size: 13 residues. In germline, CDR1 is SGHTA, CDR2 FQGTGA. The junction had 6 bases not matched to a gene; V was cut back by 5 bases and J by 8 bases. CDR3 amino acids: CASSTYTGDEQFF. CDR3 coding DNA: TGTGCCAGCAGCACCTATACAGGGGATGAGCAGTTCTTC.

This sequence joins TRBV6-5 and TRBJ2-5; D possibly corresponds to TRBD2 (6 bases). CDR1 MNHEY and CDR2 SVGAGI come from the germline V gene. This CDR3 region has 13 residues. Between the trimmed V and J ends, which lost 7 bases and 5 bases, there was a span of 14 bases. CDR3: CASITRGRETQYF. CDR3 DNA: TGTGCCAGCATAACCCGGGGGAGGGAGACCCAGTACTTC.

The gene calls are TRBV28 and TRBJ1-2, with D possibly TRBD1 on 5 matching bases. With 6 bases removed from V and 8 bases from J, the gap between germline ends came to 22 bases. The CDR3 contains 15 residues. Looked up from germline, CDR1 is MDHEN and CDR2 is SYDVKM. CDR3 bases: TGTGCCAGCAGCAACCTAGGGACTCGCCTGACCGGCTACACCTTC. Protein: CASSNLGTRLTGYTF.

The chain links TRBV5-1 to TRBJ2-2; 7 bases agree with TRBD1. The J segment lost 0 bases and the V segment lost 5 bases, leaving 13 bases of the junction unmatched. This CDR3 has 18 residues. CDR1 and CDR2 (germline): SGHRS, YFSETQ. CDR3 protein: CASSSTPNRGPNTGELFF. The CDR3 nucleotides read TGCGCCAGCAGTTCAACCCCTAACAGGGGCCCGAACACCGGGGAGCTGTTTTTT.

The chain joins TRBV27 to TRBJ1-2; TRBD1 might be the D (5 bases). The CDR3 loop spans 15 amino acids. Germline V gives CDR1 MNHEY, CDR2 SMNVEV (reference sequence). V dropped 4 bases and J dropped 0 bases, with 12 bases sitting between them. The CDR3 is CASSSGHLTNYGYTF. For the CDR3, the DNA is TGTGCCAGCAGTTCAGGACACCTTACTAACTATGGCTACACCTTC.

The chain joins TRBV5-1 to TRBJ2-3; weak D call: TRBD2 (5 bases). CDR1 and CDR2 (germline): SGHRS, YFSETQ. There are 14 residues in the CDR3. Deletions cut 0 bases from V and 7 bases from J, with 12 bases between. As DNA, the CDR3 is TGCGCCAGCAGCTTGGGAGGTGACGGGAATACGCAGTATTTT. Amino acid sequence: CASSLGGDGNTQYF.

V usage is TRBV25-1 and J usage is TRBJ2-3, with D unclear. Germline V gene data show CDR1 as MGHDK and CDR2 as SYGVNS. V lost 4 bases to trimming and J lost 4 bases, with 9 bases between them. The CDR3 sequence is 13 residues long. CDR3 region: CASSVGDPDTQYF. For the CDR3, the DNA is TGTGCCAGCAGTGTTGGAGACCCAGATACGCAGTATTTT.

The gene calls are TRBV7-2 and TRBJ2-4; no clear D. This CDR3 comprises 11 residues. Germline lookup yields CDR1 SGHTA and CDR2 FQGNSA. V was clipped by 4 bases and J by 4 bases, with 2 bases between them. DNA of the CDR3: TGTGCCAGCAGCTCGAAAAACATTCAGTACTTC. Translated, it gives CASSSKNIQYF. Together with reference TRBV7-2 and TRBJ2-4, the CDR3 gives the full variable domain: GAGVSQSPSNKVTEKGKDVELRCDPISGHTALYWYRQSLGQGLEFLIYFQGNSAPDKSGLPSDRFSAERTGGSVSTLTIQRTQQEDSAVYLCASSSKNIQYFGAGTRLSVL.

This clone occurred a few times. The chain combines TRBV6-2 or TRBV6-3 with TRBJ2-1; the D gene is possibly TRBD1 (5 bases). Trimming left V 4 bases short and J 0 bases short, with 13 bases between. In germline, CDR1 is MNHEY, CDR2 SVGEGT. The CDR3 consists of 16 residues. CDR3 nucleotide sequence: TGTGCCAGCAGTTCGCAGGGCTACAACTCCTACAATGAGCAGTTCTTC. It encodes CASSSQGYNSYNEQFF.

J is TRBJ1-3 and V is TRBV7-3; unclear D gene. Germline loops: CDR1 SGHTA, CDR2 FQGTGA. The V and J ends lost 5 bases and 0 bases respectively, with 17 bases between them. The CDR3 loop spans 17 amino acids. The CDR3 nucleotides are TGTGCCAGCAGCCCTCACCCGTCACTCTTCTCTGGAAACACCATATATTTT. Encoded protein: CASSPHPSLFSGNTIYF.

This chain's CDR3 is CASSSQDRGLETQYF. The CDR3 coding sequence is TGTGCCAGCAGCTCACAGGACAGGGGGCTTGAGACCCAGTACTTC. The chain carries TRBV6-2 or TRBV6-3 and TRBJ2-5; the match to TRBD1 covers 11 bases. The J segment lost 5 bases and the V segment lost 6 bases, leaving 8 bases of the junction unmatched. In germline, CDR1 is MNHEY, CDR2 SVGEGT. This CDR3 comprises 15 residues.

The chain combines TRBV4-1 with TRBJ1-3; D may be TRBD1 (6 bases). Germline V lookup: CDR1 MGHRA, CDR2 YSYEKL. CDR3 length: 16 residues. V shed 4 bases and J shed 2 bases, with 15 bases lying between them. The CDR3 region is CASSLNPQGTGNTIYF. CDR3 coding DNA: TGCGCCAGCAGCCTTAATCCGCAGGGGACTGGAAACACCATATATTTT.

This clone was detected only once. The chain uses TRBV6-5 and TRBJ1-3; 9 bases are shared with TRBD1. V lost 4 bases and J lost 4; bases outside the gene matches: 5. Per the germline V gene, CDR1 is MNHEY and CDR2 is SVGAGI. The CDR3 contains 15 residues. The CDR3 nucleotides read TGTGCCAGCAGTTCCTGGACAGGGGCAGGAAACACCATATATTTT. It specifies CASSSWTGAGNTIYF.

This sequence joins TRBV7-3 and TRBJ1-3, with unresolved D. Germline lookup yields CDR1 SGHTA and CDR2 FQGTGA. CDR3 size: 13 residues. V gave up 8 bases and J gave up 3 bases, with 11 bases separating them. Here the CDR3 DNA reads TGTGCCAGCTTAGGAGCTCGTGGAAACACCATATATTTT. Its protein product is CASLGARGNTIYF.

CDR3 DNA: TGTGCCAGCAGGAGGGACCTAGCGGACACCGGGGAGCTGTTTTTT. This codes for CASRRDLADTGELFF. The chain has TRBV9 and TRBJ2-2; 7 bases map to TRBD2. V was pared by 5 bases and J by 3 bases, with 7 bases of the junction left unmatched. Germline-derived CDR1 and CDR2 are SGDLS and YYNGEE. The CDR3 is 15 residues long.

V and J are TRBV14 and TRBJ2-1, with D uncertain. CDR3 length equals 13 residues. V gave up 3 bases and J gave up 6 bases, with 9 bases separating them. Germline-derived CDR1 and CDR2 are SGHDN and FVKESK. CDR3 amino acids: CASSHLRGNEQFF. In DNA, the CDR3 is TGTGCCAGCAGCCATTTACGCGGCAATGAGCAGTTCTTC.

The V call is TRBV11-3, the J call TRBJ2-3; 13 nucleotides match TRBD2. The J segment lost 0 bases and the V segment lost 1 base, leaving 10 bases of the junction unmatched. CDR1 is SGHNT, CDR2 YENEEA, per germline. This CDR3 contains 20 residues. The CDR3, as DNA: TGTGCCAGCAGCTTAGGCGTCGGACTAGCGGGGGACGCTAGCACAGATACGCAGTATTTT. Its protein is CASSLGVGLAGDASTDTQYF.

The chain links TRBV24-1 to TRBJ2-2; TRBD2 matches at 8 bases. This CDR3 spans 13 amino acids. Trimming at V came to 12 bases and at J to 3 bases, leaving 5 bases not matched to a gene. Per germline, CDR1 KGHDR and CDR2 SFDVKD. In nucleotides, the CDR3 is TGTGCCGCCGGGACTAGTGACACCGGGGAGCTGTTTTTT. This codes for CAAGTSDTGELFF.

This clone was seen just once. V is TRBV12-1 and J is TRBJ1-2. TRBV12-1 is a documented pseudogene. The CDR3 contains 13 residues. The CDR3 nucleotides are TGTGCCAGCAGCTCGGGGATTAACGGAGGCTACACCTTC. This sequence encodes CASSSGINGGYTF.

The chain is built from TRBV15 and TRBJ1-4; no clear D gene. Germline V gives CDR1 LNHNV, CDR2 YYDKDF (reference sequence). Trimming cost V 3 bases and J 8 bases, with 13 bases left between them. The CDR3 has 14 amino acids. Written as DNA, the CDR3 is TGTGCCACCAGCAGGAGTACACCCGGGGAAAAACTGTTTTTT. Amino acids: CATSRSTPGEKLFF.